The 13 T cell receptor beta chains given below trace back to one sample, sequenced in a study of blood T cell repertoires in COVID-19. The table came from immunoSEQ multiplex PCR; TCRdb's copy has only in-frame clones and leaves some out. The table includes 150,000 to 200,000 clones, roughly 80% detected once. Specimen: peripheral blood. The receptor source for this set is a woman aged 25 to 39 with acute or convalescent COVID-19.

V usage is TRBV7-6 and J usage is TRBJ2-5, with 10 positions matching TRBD2. The CDR3 runs 15 residues. Germline assignment: CDR1 SGHVS and CDR2 FNYEAQ. The junction had 8 bases not matched to a gene; V was cut back by 5 bases and J by 5 bases. In nucleotides, the CDR3 is TGTGCCAGCAGCGCTAGCGGGGGCTTCGGGGAGACCCAGTACTTC. As protein: CASSASGGFGETQYF.

The chain is built from TRBV28 and TRBJ1-2; no firm D call. This CDR3 region has 14 residues. Germline assignment: CDR1 MDHEN and CDR2 SYDVKM. The ends were cut back, 5 bases at V and 1 base at J, with 11 bases in the middle. The CDR3 bases are TGTGCCAGCAGTCCGGTGCGGCTTAACTATGGCTACACCTTC. Translated: CASSPVRLNYGYTF.

The rearrangement joins TRBV6-2 or TRBV6-3 to TRBJ1-5; 9 bases fit TRBD1. Losses at the gene ends were 2 bases for V and 0 bases for J; bases not matched to a gene: 11. The CDR3 has 19 residues. Germline CDR1 and CDR2: MNHEY and SVGEGT. The CDR3 is CASSYQSGQGGRSNQPQHF. CDR3 in DNA: TGTGCCAGCAGTTACCAATCGGGACAGGGAGGTCGTAGCAATCAGCCCCAGCATTTT.

This clone was found a few times. This chain uses TRBV18 with TRBJ2-7; no definite D call. Germline CDR1 is KGHSH and CDR2 is LQKENI. The CDR3 has 10 amino acids. Trimming pared 3 bases from V and 10 bases from J, leaving 7 bases between. Here the CDR3 reads CASSPLRQYF. The CDR3 DNA sequence: TGTGCCAGCTCACCCCTGCGTCAGTACTTC. The complete variable domain, with remaining parts taken from reference TRBV18 and TRBJ2-7, reads NAGVMQNPRHLVRRRGQEARLRCSPMKGHSHVYWYRQLPEEGLKFMVYLQKENIIDESGMPKERFSAEFPKEGPSILRIQQVVRGDSAAYFCASSPLRQYFGPGTRLTVT.

The chain uses TRBV12-2 and TRBJ1-2. TRBV12-2 is a listed pseudogene. The CDR3 totals 15 residues. The DNA of the CDR3 is TGTGCAAGTCGCTCTTTGCGTGACGGAGCTTATGGCTACACCTTC. Translation gives CASRSLRDGAYGYTF.

CDR3 sequence: CASREFNQPQHF. CDR3 bases: TGTGCCAGTAGGGAGTTCAATCAGCCCCAGCATTTT. V and J are TRBV19 and TRBJ1-5; D not resolved. The V end lost 6 bases, the J end lost 3 bases, and 6 bases lay between the germline ends. Germline CDR1 LNHDA, CDR2 SQIVND (reference sequence). The CDR3 loop spans 12 amino acids.

Notes on this clone: Other DNA sequences in this specimen translate into the identical CDR3. The rearrangement uses TRBV27 and TRBJ2-7, with 8 bases aligning to TRBD1. The CDR3 has 14 residues. The V gene's germline CDR1 is MNHEY and CDR2 SMNVEV (reference sequence). V was pared by 5 bases and J by 2 bases, with 5 bases of the junction left unmatched. Here the CDR3 DNA reads TGTGCCAGCAGTCCCTCCAGGGGGCCCTACGAGCAGTACTTC. It codes for CASSPSRGPYEQYF.

The chain is built from TRBV20-1 and TRBJ1-3; D not resolved. V gave up 3 bases and J gave up 0 bases, with 9 bases separating them. CDR1 is DFQATT, CDR2 SNEGSKA, per germline (reference sequence). The CDR3 extends over 14 amino acids. CDR3 DNA sequence: TGCAGTGCTAGTTCCAGTGACTCTGGAAACACCATATATTTT. Amino acid sequence: CSASSSDSGNTIYF.

This chain joins TRBV14 and TRBJ1-1; TRBD1 is a possible D gene (6 bases). The length of the CDR3 is 14 residues. Germline V lookup: CDR1 SGHDN, CDR2 FVKESK. The V end was cut by 5 bases, the J end by 6 bases, with 16 bases between. The CDR3 loop reads CASSVQGRVSEAFF. In DNA form, the CDR3 reads TGTGCCAGCAGCGTACAGGGTAGAGTGTCTGAAGCTTTCTTT.

The chain combines TRBV15 with TRBJ2-2, with D possibly TRBD1 on 5 matching bases. Per the germline V gene, CDR1 is LNHNV and CDR2 is YYDKDF (reference sequence). The V gene lost 0 bases and the J gene lost 3 bases, with 14 bases spanning the gap. The length of the CDR3 is 17 residues. As DNA, the CDR3 is TGTGCCACCAGCAGAGAGGGTCAGGGATCACACACCGGGGAGCTGTTTTTT. Amino acid sequence: CATSREGQGSHTGELFF.

The rearrangement joins TRBV27 to TRBJ1-5; D perhaps matches TRBD1 (6 bases). CDR1 and CDR2 (germline): MNHEY, SMNVEV (reference sequence). The V end was cut by 3 bases, the J end by 9 bases, with 12 bases between. The CDR3 consists of 13 residues. DNA of the CDR3: TGTGCCAGCAGTTTGGACAGTCCGCCGCCCCAGCATTTT. It yields the protein CASSLDSPPPQHF.

The chain has TRBV30 and TRBJ1-1, with a possible D match to TRBD1 (5 bases). Trimming took off 2 bases at V and 2 bases at J, with 12 bases between the two ends. This CDR3 is 14 amino acids long. CDR1 is GTSNPN, CDR2 SVGIG, per germline (reference sequence). The CDR3 reads CAWSLDRSNTEAFF. The CDR3 DNA reads TGTGCCTGGAGTCTTGACAGAAGTAACACTGAAGCTTTCTTT. Complete variable domain (other parts from reference TRBV30 and TRBJ1-1): SQTIHQWPATLVQPVGSPLSLECTVEGTSNPNLYWYRQAAGRGLQLLFYSVGIGQISSEVPQNLSASRPQDRQFILSSKKLLLSDSGFYLCAWSLDRSNTEAFFGQGTRLTVV.

The chain recombines TRBV24-1 with TRBJ1-5; D possibly corresponds to TRBD1 (6 bases). CDR1 and CDR2 from the germline V gene are KGHDR and SFDVKD. CDR3 length: 14 amino acids. V was trimmed by 4 bases and J by 0 bases, leaving 6 bases between them. CDR3 sequence: CATSEGASNQPQHF. Written as DNA, the CDR3 is TGTGCCACCAGTGAGGGGGCTAGCAATCAGCCCCAGCATTTT.